This TCR beta chain was identified during a study of human T cells and chemical hapten exposure. Overall study context: The patients were mostly female; they had alopecia areata, totalis or universalis. TCR yields per sample varied, mainly owing to small pooled library volume differences.

The CDR3 has 15 residues. Germline V gene data show CDR1 as SGHDN and CDR2 as FVKESK. With V trimmed by 3 bases and J by 6 bases, 5 bases remained unmatched. Stated time point: patch test 1, 2 weeks after DPC sensitization. The treatment denotes: therapeutic diphenylcyclopropenone sensitization with weekly scalp DPC. Each CDR3 protein gets one entry after TCRdb re-called the RACE reads with MiXCR. In the table there are fewer than 130,000 distinct CDR3 sequences, roughly 11% of which are singletons. Sequences were derived from whole blood, sampled in connection with sensitization to the hapten diphenylcyclopropenone (DPC). This chain links TRBV14 with TRBJ2-1; 10 nucleotides line up with TRBD2. The TCR was taken from a woman in her 40s with alopecia areata. Some clones in this sample may be carry-over from other donors' samples. The CDR3 loop is CASSQSSGGSNEQFF. Written as DNA, the CDR3 is TGTGCCAGCAGCCAGTCTAGCGGGGGCAGCAATGAGCAGTTCTTC.